This T cell receptor beta chain was observed in a study of T cell responses to AZD1222 COVID-19 vaccine. Sequenced by immunoSEQ multiplex PCR; TCRdb stores in-frame clones only, minus some. The sample includes around 140,000 clones, over 90% of them seen just once. The germline V gene has CDR1 SGHRS and CDR2 YFSETQ. Between the trimmed V and J ends, which lost 4 bases and 4 bases, there was a span of 20 bases. The CDR3 is 16 residues long. The rearrangement joins TRBV5-1 to TRBJ2-5; unclear D gene. The sequencing used peripheral blood, collected on day 0 of AZD1222 vaccination. The sequence was obtained from an adult in good health. CDR3: CASSRVSGTTAETQYF. The CDR3 nucleotides are TGCGCCAGCAGCCGAGTATCCGGAACCACTGCAGAGACCCAGTACTTC.